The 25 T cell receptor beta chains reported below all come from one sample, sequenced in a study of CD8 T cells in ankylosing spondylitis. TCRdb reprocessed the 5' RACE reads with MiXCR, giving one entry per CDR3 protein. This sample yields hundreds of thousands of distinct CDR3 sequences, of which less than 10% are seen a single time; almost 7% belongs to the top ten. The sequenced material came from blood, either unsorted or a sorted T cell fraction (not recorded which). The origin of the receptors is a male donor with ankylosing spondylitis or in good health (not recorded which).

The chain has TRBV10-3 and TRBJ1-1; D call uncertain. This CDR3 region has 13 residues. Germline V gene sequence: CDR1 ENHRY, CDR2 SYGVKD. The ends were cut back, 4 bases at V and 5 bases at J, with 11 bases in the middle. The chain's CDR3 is CAISAETRTEAFF. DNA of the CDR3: TGTGCCATCAGTGCCGAGACGAGGACTGAAGCTTTCTTT.

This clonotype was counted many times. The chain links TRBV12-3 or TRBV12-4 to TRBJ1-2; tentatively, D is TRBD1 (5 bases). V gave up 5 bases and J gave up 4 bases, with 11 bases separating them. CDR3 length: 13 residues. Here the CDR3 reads CASSLERGYGYTF. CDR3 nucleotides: TGTGCCAGCAGTCTTGAGAGGGGCTATGGCTACACCTTC.

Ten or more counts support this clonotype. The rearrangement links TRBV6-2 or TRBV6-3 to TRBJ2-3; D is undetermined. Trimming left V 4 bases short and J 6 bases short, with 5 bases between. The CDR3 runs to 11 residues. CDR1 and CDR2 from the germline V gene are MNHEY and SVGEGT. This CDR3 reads CASSSWDTQYF. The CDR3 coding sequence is TGTGCCAGCAGTTCTTGGGATACGCAGTATTTT.

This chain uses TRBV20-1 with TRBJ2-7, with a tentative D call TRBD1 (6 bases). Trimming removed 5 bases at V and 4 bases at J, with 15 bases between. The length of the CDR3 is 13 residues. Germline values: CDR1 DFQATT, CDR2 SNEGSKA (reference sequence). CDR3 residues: CSALGGSTYEQYF. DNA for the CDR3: TGCAGTGCTCTAGGGGGTTCTACTTACGAGCAGTACTTC.

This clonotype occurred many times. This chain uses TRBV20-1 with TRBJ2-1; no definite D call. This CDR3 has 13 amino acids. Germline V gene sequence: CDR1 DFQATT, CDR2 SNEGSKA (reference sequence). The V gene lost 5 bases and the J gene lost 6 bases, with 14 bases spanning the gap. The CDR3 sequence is CSAPIDSRNEQFF. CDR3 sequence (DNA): TGCAGTGCTCCAATCGACTCCCGCAATGAGCAGTTCTTC.

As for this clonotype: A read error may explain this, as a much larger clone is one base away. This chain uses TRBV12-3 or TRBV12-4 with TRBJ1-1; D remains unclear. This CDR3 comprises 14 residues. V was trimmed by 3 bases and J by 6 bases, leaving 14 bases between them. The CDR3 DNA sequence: TGTGCCAGCAGTTTCCCGGTCCTAGGCGCTGAAGCTTTCTTT. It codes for CASSFPVLGAEAFF.

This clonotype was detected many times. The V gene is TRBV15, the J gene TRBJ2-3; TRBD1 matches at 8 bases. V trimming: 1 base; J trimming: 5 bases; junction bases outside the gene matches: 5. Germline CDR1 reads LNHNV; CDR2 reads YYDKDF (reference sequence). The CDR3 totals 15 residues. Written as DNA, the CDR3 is TGTGCCACCAGCAGAGGGACAGGGTTGTTAGATACGCAGTATTTT. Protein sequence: CATSRGTGLLDTQYF.

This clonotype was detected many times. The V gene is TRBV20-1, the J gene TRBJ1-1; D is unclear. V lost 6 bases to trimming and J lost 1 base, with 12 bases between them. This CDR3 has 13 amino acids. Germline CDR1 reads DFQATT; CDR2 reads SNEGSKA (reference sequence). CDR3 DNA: TGCAGTGCCTCCGGGCAGAGGAACACTGAAGCTTTCTTT. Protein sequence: CSASGQRNTEAFF.

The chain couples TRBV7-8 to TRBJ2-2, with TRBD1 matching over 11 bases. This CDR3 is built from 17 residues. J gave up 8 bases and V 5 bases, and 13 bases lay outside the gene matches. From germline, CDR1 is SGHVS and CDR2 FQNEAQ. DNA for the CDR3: TGTGCCAGCAGCCCTCCCTGGACAGGGGGCGAAACTGGGGAGCTGTTTTTT. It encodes CASSPPWTGGETGELFF.

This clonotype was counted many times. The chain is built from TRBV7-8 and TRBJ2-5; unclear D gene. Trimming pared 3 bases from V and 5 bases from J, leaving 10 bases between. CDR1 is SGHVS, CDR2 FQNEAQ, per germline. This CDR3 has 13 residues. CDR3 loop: CASSLGSPETQYF. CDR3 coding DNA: TGTGCCAGCAGCTTGGGTAGTCCGGAGACCCAGTACTTC.

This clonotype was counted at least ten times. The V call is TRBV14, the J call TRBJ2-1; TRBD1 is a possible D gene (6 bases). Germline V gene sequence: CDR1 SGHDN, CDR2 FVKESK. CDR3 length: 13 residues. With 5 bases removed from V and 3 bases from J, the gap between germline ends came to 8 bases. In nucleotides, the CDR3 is TGTGCCAGCAGCGACAGGTTCTACAATGAGCAGTTCTTC. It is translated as CASSDRFYNEQFF.

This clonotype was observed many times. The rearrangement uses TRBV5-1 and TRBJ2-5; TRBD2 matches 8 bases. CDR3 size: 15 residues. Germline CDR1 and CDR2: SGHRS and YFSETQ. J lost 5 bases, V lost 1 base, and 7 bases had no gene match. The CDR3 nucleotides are TGCGCCAGCAGCTTGTTTCCGGGGGGGTCCGAGACCCAGTACTTC. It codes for CASSLFPGGSETQYF. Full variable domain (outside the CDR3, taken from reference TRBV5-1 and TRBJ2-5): KAGVTQTPRYLIKTRGQQVTLSCSPISGHRSVSWYQQTPGQGLQFLFEYFSETQRNKGNFPGRFSGRQFSNSRSEMNVSTLELGDSALYLCASSLFPGGSETQYFGPGTRLLVL.

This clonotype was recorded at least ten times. DNA of the CDR3: TGTGCCAGCAGCCCCCGACAGGGGACCTACAATGAGCAGTTCTTC. It translates to CASSPRQGTYNEQFF. This chain connects TRBV9 to TRBJ2-1; 8 bases agree with TRBD1. V dropped 4 bases and J dropped 2; count of bases not matched to a gene: 5. CDR1 SGDLS and CDR2 YYNGEE come from the germline V gene. The length of the CDR3 is 15 residues.

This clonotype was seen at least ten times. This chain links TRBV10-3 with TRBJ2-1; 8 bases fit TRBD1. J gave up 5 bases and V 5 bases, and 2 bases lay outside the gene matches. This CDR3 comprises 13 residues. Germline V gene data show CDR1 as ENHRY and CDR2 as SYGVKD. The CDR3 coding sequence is TGTGCCATCAGTCCGGACAGGGACAATGAGCAGTTCTTC. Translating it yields CAISPDRDNEQFF.

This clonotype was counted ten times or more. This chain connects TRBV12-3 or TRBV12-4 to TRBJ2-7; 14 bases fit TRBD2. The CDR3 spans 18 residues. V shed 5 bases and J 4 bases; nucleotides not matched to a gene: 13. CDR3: CASSLSLGLAGGPYEQYF. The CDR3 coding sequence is TGTGCCAGCAGTCTCTCACTAGGACTAGCGGGGGGCCCTTACGAGCAGTACTTC.

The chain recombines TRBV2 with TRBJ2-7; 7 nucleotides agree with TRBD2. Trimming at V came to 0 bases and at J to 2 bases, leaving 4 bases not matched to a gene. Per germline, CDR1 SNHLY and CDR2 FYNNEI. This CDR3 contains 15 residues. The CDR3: CASSEALAGAYEQYF. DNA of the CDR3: TGTGCCAGCAGTGAAGCGCTTGCGGGAGCCTACGAGCAGTACTTC.

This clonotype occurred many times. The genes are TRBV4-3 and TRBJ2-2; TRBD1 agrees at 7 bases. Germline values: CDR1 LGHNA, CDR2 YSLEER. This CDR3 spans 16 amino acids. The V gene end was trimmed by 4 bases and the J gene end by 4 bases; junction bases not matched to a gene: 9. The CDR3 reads CASSRGNRGITGELFF. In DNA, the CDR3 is TGCGCCAGCAGCCGAGGGAACAGGGGCATCACCGGGGAGCTGTTTTTT.

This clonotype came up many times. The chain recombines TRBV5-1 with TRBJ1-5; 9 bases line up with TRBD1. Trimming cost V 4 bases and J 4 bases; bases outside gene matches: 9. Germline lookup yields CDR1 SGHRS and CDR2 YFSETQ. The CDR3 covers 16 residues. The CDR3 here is CASSPTPGQGNQPQHF. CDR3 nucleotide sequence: TGCGCCAGCAGCCCGACGCCGGGACAGGGTAATCAGCCCCAGCATTTT.

The CDR3 loop reads CASSYHGLNTEAFF. The CDR3 bases are TGTGCCAGCAGCTATCACGGGCTTAACACTGAAGCTTTCTTT. The chain combines TRBV7-2 with TRBJ1-1; D not resolved. In germline, CDR1 is SGHTA, CDR2 FQGNSA. Trimming left V 4 bases short and J 2 bases short, with 11 bases between. CDR3 length: 14 residues.

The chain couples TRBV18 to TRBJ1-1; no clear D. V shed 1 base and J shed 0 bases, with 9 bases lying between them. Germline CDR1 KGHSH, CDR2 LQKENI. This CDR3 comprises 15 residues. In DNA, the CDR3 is TGTGCCAGCTCACCACAGTCCGGTATGAACACTGAAGCTTTCTTT. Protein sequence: CASSPQSGMNTEAFF.

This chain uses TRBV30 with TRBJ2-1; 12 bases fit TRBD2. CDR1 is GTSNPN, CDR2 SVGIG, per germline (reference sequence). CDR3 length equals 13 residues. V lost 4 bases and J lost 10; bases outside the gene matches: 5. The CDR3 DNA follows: TGTGCCTGGACTAGCGGGGGGGGTCGCGAGCAGTTCTTC. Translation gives CAWTSGGGREQFF.

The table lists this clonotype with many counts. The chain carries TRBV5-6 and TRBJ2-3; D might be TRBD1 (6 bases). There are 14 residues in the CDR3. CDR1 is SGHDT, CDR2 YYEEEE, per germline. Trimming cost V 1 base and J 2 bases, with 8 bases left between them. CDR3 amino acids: CASSLNRVTDTQYF. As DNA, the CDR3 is TGTGCCAGCAGCTTGAACAGGGTCACAGATACGCAGTATTTT.

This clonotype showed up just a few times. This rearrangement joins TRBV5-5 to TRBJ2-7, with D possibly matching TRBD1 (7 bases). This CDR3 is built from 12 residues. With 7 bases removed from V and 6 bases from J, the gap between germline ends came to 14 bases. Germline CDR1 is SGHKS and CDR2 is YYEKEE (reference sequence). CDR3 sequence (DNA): TGTGCCAGCTCAGGGGGGTTCAGCGAGCAGTACTTC. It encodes CASSGGFSEQYF.

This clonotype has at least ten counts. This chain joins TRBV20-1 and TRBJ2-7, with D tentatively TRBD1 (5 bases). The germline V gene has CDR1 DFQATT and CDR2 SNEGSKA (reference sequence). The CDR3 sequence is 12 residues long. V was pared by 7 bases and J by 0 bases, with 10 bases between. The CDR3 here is CSVQGSSYEQYF. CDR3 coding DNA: TGCAGTGTCCAGGGTAGCTCCTACGAGCAGTACTTC.

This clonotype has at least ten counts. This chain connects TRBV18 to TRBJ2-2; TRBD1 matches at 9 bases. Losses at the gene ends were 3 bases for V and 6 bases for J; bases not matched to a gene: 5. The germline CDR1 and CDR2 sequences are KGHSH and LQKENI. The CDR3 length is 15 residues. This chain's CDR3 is CASSPGQGFAGELFF. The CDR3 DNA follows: TGTGCCAGCTCACCGGGACAGGGATTCGCCGGGGAGCTGTTTTTT.